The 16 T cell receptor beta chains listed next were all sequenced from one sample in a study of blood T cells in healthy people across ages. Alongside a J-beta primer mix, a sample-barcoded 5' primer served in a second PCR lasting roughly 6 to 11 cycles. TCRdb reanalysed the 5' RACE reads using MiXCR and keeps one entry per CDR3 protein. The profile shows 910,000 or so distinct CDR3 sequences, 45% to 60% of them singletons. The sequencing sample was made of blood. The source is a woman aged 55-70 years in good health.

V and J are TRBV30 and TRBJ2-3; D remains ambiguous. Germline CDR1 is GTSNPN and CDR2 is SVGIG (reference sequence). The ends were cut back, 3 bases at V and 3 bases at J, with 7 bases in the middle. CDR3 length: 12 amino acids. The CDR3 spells CAWRVWTDTQYF. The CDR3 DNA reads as TGTGCCTGGAGGGTTTGGACAGATACGCAGTATTTT.

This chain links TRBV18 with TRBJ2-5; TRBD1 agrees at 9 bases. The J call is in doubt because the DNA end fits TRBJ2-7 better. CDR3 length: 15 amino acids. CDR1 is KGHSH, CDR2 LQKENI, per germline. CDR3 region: CASSYQGQGVYEQYF. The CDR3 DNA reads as TGTGCCAGCTCATACCAGGGACAGGGTGTGTACGAGCAGTACTTC.

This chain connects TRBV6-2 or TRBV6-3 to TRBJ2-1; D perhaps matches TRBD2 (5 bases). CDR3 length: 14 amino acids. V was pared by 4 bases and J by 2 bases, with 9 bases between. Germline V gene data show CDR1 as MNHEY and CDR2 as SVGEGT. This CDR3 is CASSLRAAYNEQFF. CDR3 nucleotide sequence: TGTGCCAGCAGTTTAAGAGCGGCCTACAATGAGCAGTTCTTC.

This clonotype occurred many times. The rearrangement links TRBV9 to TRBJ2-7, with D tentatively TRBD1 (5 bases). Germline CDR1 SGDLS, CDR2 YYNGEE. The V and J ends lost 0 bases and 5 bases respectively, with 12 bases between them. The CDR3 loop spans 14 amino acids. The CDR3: CASSVGRGSHEQYF. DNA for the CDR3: TGTGCCAGCAGCGTAGGAAGGGGTTCCCACGAGCAGTACTTC.

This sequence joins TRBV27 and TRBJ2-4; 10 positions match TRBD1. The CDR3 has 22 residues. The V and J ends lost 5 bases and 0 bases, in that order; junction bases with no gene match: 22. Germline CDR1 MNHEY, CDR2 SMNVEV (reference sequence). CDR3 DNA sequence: TGTGCCAGCAGTCCGTTACCGGGACAGGGGATTTGGCGGGATAAAGCCAAAAACATTCAGTACTTC. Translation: CASSPLPGQGIWRDKAKNIQYF.

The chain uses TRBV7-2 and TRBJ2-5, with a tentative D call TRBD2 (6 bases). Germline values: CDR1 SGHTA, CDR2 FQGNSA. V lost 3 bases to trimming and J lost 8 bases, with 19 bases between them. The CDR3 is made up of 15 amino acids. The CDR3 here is CASSFGGGQLATQYF. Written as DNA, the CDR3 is TGTGCCAGCAGCTTTGGGGGTGGGCAACTAGCTACCCAGTACTTC. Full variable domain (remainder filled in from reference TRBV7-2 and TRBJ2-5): GAGVSQSPSNKVTEKGKDVELRCDPISGHTALYWYRQSLGQGLEFLIYFQGNSAPDKSGLPSDRFSAERTGGSVSTLTIQRTQQEDSAVYLCASSFGGGQLATQYFGPGTRLLVL.

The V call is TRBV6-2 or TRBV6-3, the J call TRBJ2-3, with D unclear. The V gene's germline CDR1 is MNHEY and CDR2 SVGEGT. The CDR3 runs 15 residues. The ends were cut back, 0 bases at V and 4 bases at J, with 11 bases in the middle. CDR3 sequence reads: CASSYSIPGPDTQYF. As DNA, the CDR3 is TGTGCCAGCAGTTACTCGATTCCAGGTCCAGATACGCAGTATTTT.

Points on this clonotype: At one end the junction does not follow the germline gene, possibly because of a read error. The CDR3 spells CTSSATVGAGRRLEQYF. The CDR3 region has the DNA TGTACCAGCAGCGCCACGGTGGGGGCCGGGCGTCGGCTCGAGCAGTACTTC. The J gene is TRBJ2-5, the V gene TRBV6-2 or TRBV6-3; maybe TRBD1 (6 bases). The J call may not be correct, given that the DNA end is closer to TRBJ2-7. Germline V gene lookup returns CDR1 MNHEY and CDR2 SVGEGT. The CDR3 is 17 amino acids.

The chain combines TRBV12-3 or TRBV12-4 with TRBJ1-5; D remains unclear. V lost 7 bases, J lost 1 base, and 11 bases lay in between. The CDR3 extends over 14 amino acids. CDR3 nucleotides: TGTGCCAGCAACCCTCGATCGAGCAATCAGCCCCAGCATTTT. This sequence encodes CASNPRSSNQPQHF.

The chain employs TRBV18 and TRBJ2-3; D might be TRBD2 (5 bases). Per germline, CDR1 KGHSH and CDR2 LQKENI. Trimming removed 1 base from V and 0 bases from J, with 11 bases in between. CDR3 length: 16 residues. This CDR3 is CASSPRRLPSTDTQYF. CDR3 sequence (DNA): TGTGCCAGCTCACCACGACGACTACCAAGCACAGATACGCAGTATTTT.

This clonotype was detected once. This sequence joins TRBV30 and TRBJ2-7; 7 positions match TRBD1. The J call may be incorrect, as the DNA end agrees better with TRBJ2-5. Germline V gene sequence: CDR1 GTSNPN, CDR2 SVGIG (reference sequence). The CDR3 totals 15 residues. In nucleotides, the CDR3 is TGTGCCTGGAGTGGACACGACAGGGTTCTAGGGACCCAGTACTTC. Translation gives CAWSGHDRVLGTQYF.

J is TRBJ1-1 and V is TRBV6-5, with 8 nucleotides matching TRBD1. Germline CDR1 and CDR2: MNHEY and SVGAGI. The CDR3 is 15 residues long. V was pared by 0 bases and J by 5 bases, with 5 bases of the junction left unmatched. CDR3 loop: CASSYSAGGGTEAFF. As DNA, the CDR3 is TGTGCCAGCAGTTACTCCGCAGGGGGCGGAACTGAAGCTTTCTTT.

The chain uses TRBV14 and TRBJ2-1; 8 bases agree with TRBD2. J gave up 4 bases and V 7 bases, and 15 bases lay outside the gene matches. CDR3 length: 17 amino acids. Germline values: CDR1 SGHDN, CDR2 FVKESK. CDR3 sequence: CASKGGSGSRRYNEQFF. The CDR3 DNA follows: TGTGCCAGCAAGGGCGGAAGCGGGAGTCGAAGGTACAATGAGCAGTTCTTC.

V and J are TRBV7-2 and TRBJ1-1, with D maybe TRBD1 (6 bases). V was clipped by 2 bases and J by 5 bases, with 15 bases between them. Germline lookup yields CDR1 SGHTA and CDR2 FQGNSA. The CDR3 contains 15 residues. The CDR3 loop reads CASSLSPGTTTEAFF. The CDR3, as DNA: TGTGCCAGCAGCTTATCTCCAGGGACAACTACTGAAGCTTTCTTT. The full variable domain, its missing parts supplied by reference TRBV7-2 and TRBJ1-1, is GAGVSQSPSNKVTEKGKDVELRCDPISGHTALYWYRQSLGQGLEFLIYFQGNSAPDKSGLPSDRFSAERTGGSVSTLTIQRTQQEDSAVYLCASSLSPGTTTEAFFGQGTRLTVV.

The CDR3 DNA sequence: TGTGCCAGCAGCTTAAGCCTTAGTTCCCAGAAGACCGGGGAGCTGTTTTTT. It is translated as CASSLSLSSQKTGELFF. This chain connects TRBV7-6 to TRBJ2-2; no firm D call. Germline V lookup: CDR1 SGHVS, CDR2 FNYEAQ. CDR3 length: 17 residues. Trimming shortened V by 2 bases and J by 5 bases, and 18 bases separated the two germline ends.

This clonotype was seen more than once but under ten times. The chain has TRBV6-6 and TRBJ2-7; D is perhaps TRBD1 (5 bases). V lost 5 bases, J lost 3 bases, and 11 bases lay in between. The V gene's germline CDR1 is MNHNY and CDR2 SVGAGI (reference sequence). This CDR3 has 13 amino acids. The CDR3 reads CASSDRQYYEQYF. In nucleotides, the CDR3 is TGTGCCAGCAGTGACCGACAGTACTACGAGCAGTACTTC.